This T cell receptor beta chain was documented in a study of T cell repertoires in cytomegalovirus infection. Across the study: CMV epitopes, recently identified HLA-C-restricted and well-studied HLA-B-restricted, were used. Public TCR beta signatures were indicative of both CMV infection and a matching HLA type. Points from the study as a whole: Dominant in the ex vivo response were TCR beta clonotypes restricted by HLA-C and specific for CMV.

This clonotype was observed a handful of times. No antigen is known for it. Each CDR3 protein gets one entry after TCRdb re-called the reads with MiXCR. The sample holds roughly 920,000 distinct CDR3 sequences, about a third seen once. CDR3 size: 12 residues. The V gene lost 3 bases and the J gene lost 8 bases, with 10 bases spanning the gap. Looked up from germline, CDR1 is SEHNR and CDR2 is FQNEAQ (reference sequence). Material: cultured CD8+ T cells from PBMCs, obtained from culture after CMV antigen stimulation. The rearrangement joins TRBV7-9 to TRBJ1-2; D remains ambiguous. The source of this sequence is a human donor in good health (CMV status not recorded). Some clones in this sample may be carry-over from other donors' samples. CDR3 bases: TGTGCCAGCAGCTTTAACCTCGAGGGCTACACCTTC. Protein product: CASSFNLEGYTF. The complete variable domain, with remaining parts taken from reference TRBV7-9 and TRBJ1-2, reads DTGVSQNPRHKITKRGQNVTFRCDPISEHNRLYWYRQTLGQGPEFLTYFQNEAQLEKSRLLSDRFSAERPKGSFSTLEIQRTEQGDSAMYLCASSFNLEGYTFGSGTRLTVV.